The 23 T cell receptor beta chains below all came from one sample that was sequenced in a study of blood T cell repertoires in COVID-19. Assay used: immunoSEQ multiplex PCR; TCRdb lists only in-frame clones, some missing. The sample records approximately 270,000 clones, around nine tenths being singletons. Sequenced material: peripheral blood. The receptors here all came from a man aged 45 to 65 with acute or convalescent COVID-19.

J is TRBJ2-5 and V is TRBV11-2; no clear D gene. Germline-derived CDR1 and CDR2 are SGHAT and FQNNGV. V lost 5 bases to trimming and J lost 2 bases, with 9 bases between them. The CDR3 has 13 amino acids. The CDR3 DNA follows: TGTGCCAGCAGCCCCTCGGTGCAAGAGACCCAGTACTTC. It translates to CASSPSVQETQYF.

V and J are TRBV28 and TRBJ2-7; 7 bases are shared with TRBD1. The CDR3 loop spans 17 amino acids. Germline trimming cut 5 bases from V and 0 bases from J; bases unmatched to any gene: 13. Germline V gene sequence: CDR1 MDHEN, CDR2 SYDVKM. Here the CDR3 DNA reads TGTGCCAGCAGTCATGGAACCGGGACAGCGAGCTCCTACGAGCAGTACTTC. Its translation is CASSHGTGTASSYEQYF.

The CDR3 protein is CASSEKEGPPNYGYTF. In DNA form, the CDR3 reads TGCGCCAGCAGCGAGAAGGAGGGGCCTCCTAACTATGGCTACACCTTC. This chain joins TRBV5-1 and TRBJ1-2; tentatively, D is TRBD1 (5 bases). V dropped 4 bases and J dropped 0 bases, with 16 bases sitting between them. CDR1 and CDR2 from the germline V gene are SGHRS and YFSETQ. This CDR3 contains 16 residues.

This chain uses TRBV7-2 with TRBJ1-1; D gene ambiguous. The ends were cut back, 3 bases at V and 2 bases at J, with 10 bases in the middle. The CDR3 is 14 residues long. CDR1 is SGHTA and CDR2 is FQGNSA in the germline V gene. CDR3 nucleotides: TGTGCCAGCAGCTTCGGGAGGACCAACACTGAAGCTTTCTTT. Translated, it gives CASSFGRTNTEAFF. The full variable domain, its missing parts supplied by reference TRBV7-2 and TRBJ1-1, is GAGVSQSPSNKVTEKGKDVELRCDPISGHTALYWYRQSLGQGLEFLIYFQGNSAPDKSGLPSDRFSAERTGGSVSTLTIQRTQQEDSAVYLCASSFGRTNTEAFFGQGTRLTVV.

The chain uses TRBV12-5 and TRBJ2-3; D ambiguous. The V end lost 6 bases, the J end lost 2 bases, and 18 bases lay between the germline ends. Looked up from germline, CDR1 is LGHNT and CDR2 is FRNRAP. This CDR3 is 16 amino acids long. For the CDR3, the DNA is TGTGCTAGTGGACTCGACACAAAGAAACTCACAGATACGCAGTATTTT. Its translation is CASGLDTKKLTDTQYF.

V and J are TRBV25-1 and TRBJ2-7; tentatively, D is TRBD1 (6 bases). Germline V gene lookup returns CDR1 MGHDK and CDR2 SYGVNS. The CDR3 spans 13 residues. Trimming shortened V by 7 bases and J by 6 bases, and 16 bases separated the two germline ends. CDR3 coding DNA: TGTGCCAGCACCCCTCGGGACATTAGCGAGCAGTACTTC. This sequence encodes CASTPRDISEQYF.

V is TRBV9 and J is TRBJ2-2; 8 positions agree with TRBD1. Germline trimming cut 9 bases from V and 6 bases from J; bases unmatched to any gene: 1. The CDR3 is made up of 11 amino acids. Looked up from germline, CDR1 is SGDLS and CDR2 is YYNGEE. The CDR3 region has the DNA TGTGCCACGGGACAGGCCGGGGAGCTGTTTTTT. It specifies CATGQAGELFF.

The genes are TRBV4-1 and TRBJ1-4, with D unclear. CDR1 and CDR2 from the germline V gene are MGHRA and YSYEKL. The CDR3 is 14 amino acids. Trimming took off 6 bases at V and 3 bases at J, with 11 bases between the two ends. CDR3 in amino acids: CASSMIAANEKLFF. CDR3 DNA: TGCGCCAGCAGTATGATTGCAGCTAATGAAAAACTGTTTTTT.

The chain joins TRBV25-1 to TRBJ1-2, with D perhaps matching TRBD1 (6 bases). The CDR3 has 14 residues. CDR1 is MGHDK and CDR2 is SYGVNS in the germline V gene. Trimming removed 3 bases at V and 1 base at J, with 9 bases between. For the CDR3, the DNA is TGTGCCAGCAGTGACACACAGGGTAACTATGGCTACACCTTC. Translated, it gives CASSDTQGNYGYTF.

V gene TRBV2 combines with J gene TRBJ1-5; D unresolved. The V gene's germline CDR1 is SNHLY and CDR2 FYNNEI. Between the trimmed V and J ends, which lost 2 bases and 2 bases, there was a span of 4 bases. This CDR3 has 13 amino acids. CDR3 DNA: TGTGCCAGCAGTGAAACGGGCAATCAGCCCCAGCATTTT. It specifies CASSETGNQPQHF.

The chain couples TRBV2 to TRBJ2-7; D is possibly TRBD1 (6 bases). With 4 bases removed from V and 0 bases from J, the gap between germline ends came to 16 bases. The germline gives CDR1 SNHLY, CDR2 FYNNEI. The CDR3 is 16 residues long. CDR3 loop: CASSGGPGVSSYEQYF. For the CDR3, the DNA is TGTGCCAGCAGTGGAGGGCCAGGGGTAAGCTCCTACGAGCAGTACTTC. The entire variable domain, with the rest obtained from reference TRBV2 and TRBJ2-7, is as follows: EPEVTQTPSHQVTQMGQEVILRCVPISNHLYFYWYRQILGQKVEFLVSFYNNEISEKSEIFDDQFSVERPDGSNFTLKIRSTKLEDSAMYFCASSGGPGVSSYEQYFGPGTRLTVT.

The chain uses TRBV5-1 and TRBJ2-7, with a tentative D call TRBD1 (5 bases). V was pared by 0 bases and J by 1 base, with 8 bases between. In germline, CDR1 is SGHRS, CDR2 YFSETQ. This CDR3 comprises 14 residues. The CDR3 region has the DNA TGCGCCAGCAGCTTGGTGACAGATTCCTACGAGCAGTACTTC. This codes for CASSLVTDSYEQYF. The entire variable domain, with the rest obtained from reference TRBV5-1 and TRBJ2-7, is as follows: KAGVTQTPRYLIKTRGQQVTLSCSPISGHRSVSWYQQTPGQGLQFLFEYFSETQRNKGNFPGRFSGRQFSNSRSEMNVSTLELGDSALYLCASSLVTDSYEQYFGPGTRLTVT.

CDR3 sequence reads: CASRQGGGYTF. For the CDR3, the DNA is TGTGCCAGCAGACAGGGAGGGGGCTACACCTTC. V gene TRBV12-3 or TRBV12-4 combines with J gene TRBJ1-2; D may be TRBD1 (6 bases). The CDR3 totals 11 residues. Trimming shortened V by 6 bases and J by 8 bases, and 10 bases separated the two germline ends.

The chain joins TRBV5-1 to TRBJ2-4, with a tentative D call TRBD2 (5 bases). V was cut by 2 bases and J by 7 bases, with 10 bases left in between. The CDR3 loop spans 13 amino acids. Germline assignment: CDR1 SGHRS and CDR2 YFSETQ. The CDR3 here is CASSFSGSNIQYF. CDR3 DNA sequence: TGCGCCAGCAGCTTTTCGGGATCCAACATTCAGTACTTC.

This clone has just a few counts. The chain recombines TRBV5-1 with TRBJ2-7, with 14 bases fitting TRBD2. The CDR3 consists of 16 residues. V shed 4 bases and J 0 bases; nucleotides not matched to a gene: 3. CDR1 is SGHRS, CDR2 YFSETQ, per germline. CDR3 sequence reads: CASSQGLAGASYEQYF. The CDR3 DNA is TGCGCCAGCAGCCAGGGACTAGCGGGGGCCTCCTACGAGCAGTACTTC.

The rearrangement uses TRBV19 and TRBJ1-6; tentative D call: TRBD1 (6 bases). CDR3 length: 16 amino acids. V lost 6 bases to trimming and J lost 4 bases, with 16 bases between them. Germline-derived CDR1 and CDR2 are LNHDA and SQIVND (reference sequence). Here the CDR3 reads CASRAAGQMYNSPLHF. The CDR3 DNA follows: TGTGCCAGTAGGGCTGCAGGACAGATGTATAATTCACCCCTCCACTTT.

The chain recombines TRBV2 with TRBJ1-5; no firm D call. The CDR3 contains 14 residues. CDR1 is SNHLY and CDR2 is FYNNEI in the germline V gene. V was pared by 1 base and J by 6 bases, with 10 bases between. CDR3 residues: CASSEGQASQPQHF. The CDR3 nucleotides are TGTGCCAGCAGTGAAGGGCAGGCAAGTCAGCCCCAGCATTTT.

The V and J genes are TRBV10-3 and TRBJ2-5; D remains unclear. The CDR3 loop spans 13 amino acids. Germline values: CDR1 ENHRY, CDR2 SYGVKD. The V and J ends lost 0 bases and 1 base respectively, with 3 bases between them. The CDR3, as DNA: TGTGCCATCAGTGAGTCCGTCCAAGAGACCCAGTACTTC. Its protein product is CAISESVQETQYF.

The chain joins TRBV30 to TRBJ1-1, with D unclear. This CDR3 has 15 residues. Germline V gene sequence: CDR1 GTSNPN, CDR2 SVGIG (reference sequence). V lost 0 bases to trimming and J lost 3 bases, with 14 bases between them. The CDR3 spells CAWSVHPGWHTEAFF. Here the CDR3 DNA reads TGTGCCTGGAGTGTACACCCAGGCTGGCACACTGAAGCTTTCTTT.

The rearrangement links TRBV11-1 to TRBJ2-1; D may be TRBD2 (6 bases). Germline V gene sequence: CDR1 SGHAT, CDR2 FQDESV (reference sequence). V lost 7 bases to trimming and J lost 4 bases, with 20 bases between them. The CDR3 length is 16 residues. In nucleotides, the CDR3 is TGTGCCAGCACCATTCGGGGAGGACAAACTTACAATGAGCAGTTCTTC. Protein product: CASTIRGGQTYNEQFF. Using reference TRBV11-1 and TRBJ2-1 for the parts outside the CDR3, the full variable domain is EAEVAQSPRYKITEKSQAVAFWCDPISGHATLYWYRQILGQGPELLVQFQDESVVDDSQLPKDRFSAERLKGVDSTLKIQPAELGDSAMYLCASTIRGGQTYNEQFFGPGTRLTVL.

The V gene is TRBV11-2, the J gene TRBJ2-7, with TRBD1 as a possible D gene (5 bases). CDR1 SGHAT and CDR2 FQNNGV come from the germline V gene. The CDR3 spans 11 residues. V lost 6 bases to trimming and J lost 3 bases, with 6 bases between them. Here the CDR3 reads CASRQVYEQYF. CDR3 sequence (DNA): TGTGCCAGCAGACAGGTCTACGAGCAGTACTTC.

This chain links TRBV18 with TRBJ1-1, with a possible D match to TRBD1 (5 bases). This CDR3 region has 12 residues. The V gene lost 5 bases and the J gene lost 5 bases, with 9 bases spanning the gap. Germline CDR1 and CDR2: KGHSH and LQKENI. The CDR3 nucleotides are TGTGCCAGCTCATCCGGGGGAACTGAAGCTTTCTTT. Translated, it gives CASSSGGTEAFF.

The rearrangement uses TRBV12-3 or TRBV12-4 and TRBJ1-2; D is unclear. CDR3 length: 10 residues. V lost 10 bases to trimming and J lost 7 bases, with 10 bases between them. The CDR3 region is CAIKLGGYTF. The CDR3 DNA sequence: TGTGCCATTAAACTTGGTGGCTACACCTTC.